These 18 T cell receptor beta chains originate from one sample sequenced in a study of T cells after yellow fever vaccination. TCRdb reprocessed the 5' RACE reads via MiXCR and lists one record per CDR3 protein. The sample consists of fewer than 450,000 distinct CDR3 sequences, approximately 10% of them appearing once. Sequences were derived from PBMCs, sampled on the day of the first yellow fever vaccination. These receptors were obtained from a man between 18 and 35 years old who received the YFV17D yellow fever vaccine.

This clonotype was observed a few times. The chain links TRBV7-2 to TRBJ2-3, with a possible D match to TRBD2 (5 bases). Deletions cut 5 bases from V and 0 bases from J, with 15 bases between. Germline V gives CDR1 SGHTA, CDR2 FQGNSA. The CDR3 runs 16 residues. DNA of the CDR3: TGTGCCAGCAGCGCCGGCGGGCTAGCAAGCACAGATACGCAGTATTTT. Residues: CASSAGGLASTDTQYF.

This clonotype was seen more than once but under ten times. The chain combines TRBV4-1 with TRBJ2-2, with 11 nucleotides matching TRBD2. The CDR3 sequence is 16 residues long. Trimming removed 4 bases from V and 4 bases from J; junction bases left unmatched: 5. CDR1 MGHRA and CDR2 YSYEKL come from the germline V gene. CDR3 DNA sequence: TGCGCCAGCAGCCCAGTGCTAGCGGGGGGCACCGGGGAGCTGTTTTTT. Translation: CASSPVLAGGTGELFF.

About this clonotype itself: The junction shows a germline mismatch at one end, possibly a read error. The V gene is TRBV6-5, the J gene TRBJ1-2, with 9 bases lining up with TRBD1. This CDR3 has 14 residues. Germline lookup yields CDR1 MNHEY and CDR2 SVGAGI. This CDR3 is CASSYGGQGYGYIF. Written as DNA, the CDR3 is TGTGCCAGCAGTTACGGGGGACAGGGTTATGGCTACATCTTC.

This rearrangement joins TRBV4-3 to TRBJ2-3; D call uncertain. The CDR3 contains 13 residues. CDR1 and CDR2 from the germline V gene are LGHNA and YSLEER. The V and J ends lost 4 bases and 6 bases respectively, with 11 bases between them. The CDR3 loop reads CASSLAKPDTQYF. The CDR3 DNA follows: TGCGCCAGCAGCCTCGCAAAGCCGGATACGCAGTATTTT.

In its sample, this clonotype was seen a few times. The V and J genes are TRBV11-2 and TRBJ2-3, with D maybe TRBD1 (6 bases). The V gene's germline CDR1 is SGHAT and CDR2 FQNNGV. V gave up 4 bases and J gave up 1 base, with 18 bases separating them. The CDR3 length is 17 residues. The CDR3 region has the DNA TGTGCCAGCAGCTCCCGAGGATGGGGGCGCGGCACAGATACGCAGTATTTT. As protein: CASSSRGWGRGTDTQYF.

The chain carries TRBV3-1 and TRBJ2-7; D is possibly TRBD1 or TRBD2 (6 bases each). Trimming removed 3 bases from V and 2 bases from J, with 17 bases in between. From germline, CDR1 is LGHDT and CDR2 YNNKEL (reference sequence). The CDR3 extends over 16 amino acids. The CDR3 DNA reads TGTGCCAGCAGCCAGGGGGCTTTCGGGAGTACCTACGAGCAGTACTTC. Amino acid sequence: CASSQGAFGSTYEQYF.

The chain joins TRBV12-3 or TRBV12-4 to TRBJ2-1; unclear D gene. V gave up 4 bases and J gave up 8 bases, with 12 bases separating them. The CDR3 extends over 13 amino acids. This CDR3 reads CASSWNSMHEQFF. The DNA for the CDR3 is TGTGCCAGCAGTTGGAACAGTATGCATGAGCAGTTCTTC.

The chain has TRBV30 and TRBJ2-3, with D maybe TRBD2 (5 bases). The germline V gene encodes CDR1 GTSNPN and CDR2 SVGIG (reference sequence). V dropped 0 bases and J dropped 5 bases, with 12 bases sitting between them. The CDR3 is 14 residues long. The CDR3 DNA follows: TGTGCCTGGAGTGTGGTCCTCGCGGGAGATACGCAGTATTTT. It yields the protein CAWSVVLAGDTQYF.

This clonotype was detected a few times. The rearrangement uses TRBV12-5 and TRBJ2-7; TRBD2 is a possible D gene (5 bases). Germline values: CDR1 LGHNT, CDR2 FRNRAP. The CDR3 loop spans 14 amino acids. The V and J ends lost 2 bases and 3 bases respectively, with 11 bases between them. CDR3 amino acids: CASGLPAGGYEQYF. The CDR3 coding sequence is TGTGCTAGTGGTTTGCCTGCAGGAGGCTACGAGCAGTACTTC. Complete variable domain (other parts from reference TRBV12-5 and TRBJ2-7): DARVTQTPRHKVTEMGQEVTMRCQPILGHNTVFWYRQTMMQGLELLAYFRNRAPLDDSGMPKDRFSAEMPDATLATLKIQPSEPRDSAVYFCASGLPAGGYEQYFGPGTRLTVT.

This clonotype was seen more than once but under ten times. The J gene is TRBJ1-5, the V gene TRBV27; tentatively, D is TRBD1 (6 bases). This CDR3 is 15 amino acids long. Germline CDR1 and CDR2: MNHEY and SMNVEV (reference sequence). V lost 8 bases and J lost 2, with 16 bases in between. Here the CDR3 DNA reads TGTGCCAGCGGCCACGGACAGCTTGGCAATCAGCCCCAGCATTTT. Protein: CASGHGQLGNQPQHF.

This clonotype was seen repeatedly, ten times or more. The J gene is TRBJ1-3, the V gene TRBV7-2; D is ambiguous. Germline lookup yields CDR1 SGHTA and CDR2 FQGNSA. Trimming took off 4 bases at V and 0 bases at J, with 13 bases between the two ends. CDR3 length equals 16 residues. The CDR3 here is CASSSAVAASGNTIYF. DNA for the CDR3: TGTGCCAGCAGCTCTGCGGTGGCAGCCTCTGGAAACACCATATATTTT.

This clonotype was seen only a few times. CDR3 in amino acids: CGGSYEQYV. For the CDR3, the DNA is TGTGGAGGCTCCTACGAGCAGTACGTC. V is TRBV6-4 and J is TRBJ2-7, with D unresolved. Germline assignment: CDR1 MRHNA and CDR2 SNTAGT. This CDR3 region has 9 residues.

The J gene is TRBJ2-3, the V gene TRBV5-1; 14 positions agree with TRBD2. Trimming took 3 bases from V and 4 from J; bases not matched to a gene: 1. CDR3 length equals 15 residues. CDR1 and CDR2 (germline): SGHRS, YFSETQ. CDR3: CASSWTSGGSDTQYF. CDR3 nucleotides: TGCGCCAGCAGCTGGACTAGCGGGGGGTCAGATACGCAGTATTTT.

The rearrangement uses TRBV6-4 and TRBJ2-3; D not certain. The CDR3 sequence is 13 residues long. V was shortened by 5 bases and J by 1 base, with 7 bases between the two germline ends. Germline CDR1 reads MRHNA; CDR2 reads SNTAGT. The CDR3 loop is CASSNKGTDTQYF. CDR3 in DNA: TGTGCCAGCAGTAACAAGGGCACAGATACGCAGTATTTT.

The table lists this clonotype with a few counts. This chain links TRBV7-9 with TRBJ1-1, with D unclear. V lost 7 bases and J 1 base, leaving 10 bases between the germline ends. Germline assignment: CDR1 SEHNR and CDR2 FQNEAQ (reference sequence). This CDR3 spans 13 amino acids. The CDR3 coding sequence is TGTGCCAGCAACCCGACGGCGAACACTGAAGCTTTCTTT. The encoded protein is CASNPTANTEAFF.

This clonotype appeared many times. The chain employs TRBV20-1 and TRBJ1-2, with 10 bases lining up with TRBD1. The CDR3 length is 15 residues. The germline gives CDR1 DFQATT, CDR2 SNEGSKA (reference sequence). The junction had 3 bases not matched to a gene; V was cut back by 0 bases and J by 2 bases. This CDR3 reads CSARDGDRGNYGYTF. CDR3 in DNA: TGCAGTGCTAGAGATGGGGACAGGGGAAACTATGGCTACACCTTC.

This clonotype was observed a few times. The gene calls are TRBV14 and TRBJ1-1, with 9 bases matching TRBD1. Per the germline V gene, CDR1 is SGHDN and CDR2 is FVKESK. J gave up 5 bases and V 6 bases, and 13 bases lay outside the gene matches. The CDR3 contains 16 residues. DNA for the CDR3: TGTGCCAGCAGAGGGCCACCGGGACAGGGAGTTACTGAAGCTTTCTTT. Residues: CASRGPPGQGVTEAFF.

This sequence joins TRBV7-8 and TRBJ2-1, with TRBD1 matching 7 bases. V trimming: 5 bases; J trimming: 7 bases; junction bases outside the gene matches: 11. Germline CDR1 is SGHVS and CDR2 is FQNEAQ. This CDR3 has 15 amino acids. The CDR3 spells CASSPIRQGGNEQFF. In DNA, the CDR3 is TGTGCCAGCAGCCCGATAAGACAGGGTGGTAATGAGCAGTTCTTC.